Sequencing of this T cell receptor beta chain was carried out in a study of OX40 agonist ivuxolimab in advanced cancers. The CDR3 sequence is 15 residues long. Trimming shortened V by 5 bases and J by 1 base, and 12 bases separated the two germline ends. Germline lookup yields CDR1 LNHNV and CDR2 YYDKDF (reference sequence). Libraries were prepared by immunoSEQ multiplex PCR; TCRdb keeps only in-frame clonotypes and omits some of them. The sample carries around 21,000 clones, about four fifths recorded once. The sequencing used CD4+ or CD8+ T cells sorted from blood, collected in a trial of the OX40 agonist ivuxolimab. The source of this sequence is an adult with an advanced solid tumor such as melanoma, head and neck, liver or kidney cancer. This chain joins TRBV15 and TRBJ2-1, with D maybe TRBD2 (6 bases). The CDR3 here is CATSWGGDSYNEQFF. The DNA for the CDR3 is TGTGCCACCAGCTGGGGCGGGGATTCCTACAATGAGCAGTTCTTC.